Each of the 8 T cell receptor beta chains below was sequenced from the same sample in a study of Ad26.COV2.S vaccination and SARS-CoV-2 variants listed by TCRdb under 2021. Library preparation was by the immunoSEQ multiplex PCR assay. Drawn from immuneACCESS, this table holds only the in-frame rearrangements with V and J called that TCRdb kept. Clones are partly lost; checked studies trace under half to an unresolved V gene and leave the rest unexplained. The sample records about 350,000 clones, around 92% of which are singletons. 3.9% of the sample is in the top ten clones. The time point label here, explained by the study, means: individuals recovered from natural SARS-CoV-2 infection. Sequencing used peripheral blood, obtained after recovery from COVID-19. All receptors derive from a human donor who had recovered from COVID-19.

The chain carries TRBV19 and TRBJ2-7; maybe TRBD1 (5 bases). CDR1 is LNHDA and CDR2 is SQIVND in the germline V gene (reference sequence). This CDR3 has 12 residues. V shed 6 bases and J shed 6 bases, with 12 bases lying between them. The CDR3 DNA reads as TGTGCCAGTAGCACCCAGGGCGGCGAGCAGTACTTC. Translation gives CASSTQGGEQYF.

CDR3 bases: TGTGCCAGCAGCAAGGCGGTGGGAGGCAATCAGCCCCAGCATTTT. Translated, it gives CASSKAVGGNQPQHF. The V gene is TRBV21-1, the J gene TRBJ1-5. TRBV21-1 has pseudogene status. The length of the CDR3 is 15 residues.

This chain uses TRBV6-2 or TRBV6-3 with TRBJ2-2; D remains ambiguous. From germline, CDR1 is MNHEY and CDR2 SVGEGT. The ends were cut back, 0 bases at V and 7 bases at J, with 6 bases in the middle. The CDR3 spans 13 residues. CDR3 region: CASSYSFVGELFF. The CDR3 region has the DNA TGTGCCAGCAGTTACTCCTTCGTCGGGGAGCTGTTTTTT.

The V call is TRBV7-9, the J call TRBJ2-7; 10 bases align to TRBD1. V lost 4 bases and J lost 1; bases outside the gene matches: 4. CDR1 and CDR2 from the germline V gene are SEHNR and FQNEAQ (reference sequence). The CDR3 length is 15 residues. The CDR3 is CASSSPGQGSYEQYF. CDR3 DNA: TGTGCCAGCAGCTCTCCGGGACAGGGGTCCTACGAGCAGTACTTC.

The chain recombines TRBV12-5 with TRBJ1-3; D perhaps matches TRBD1 (6 bases). The CDR3 is 14 amino acids. V lost 5 bases, J lost 4 bases, and 12 bases lay in between. Germline CDR1 and CDR2: LGHNT and FRNRAP. Here the CDR3 DNA reads TGTGCTAGTGGTCGCCGGACAGACGGAAACACCATATATTTT. It is translated as CASGRRTDGNTIYF. The full variable domain, completed using reference TRBV12-5 and TRBJ1-3, is DARVTQTPRHKVTEMGQEVTMRCQPILGHNTVFWYRQTMMQGLELLAYFRNRAPLDDSGMPKDRFSAEMPDATLATLKIQPSEPRDSAVYFCASGRRTDGNTIYFGEGSWLTVV.

V usage is TRBV13 and J usage is TRBJ1-2; D not resolved. Germline CDR1 PRHDT, CDR2 FYEKMQ (reference sequence). Trimming shortened V by 3 bases and J by 4 bases, and 15 bases separated the two germline ends. This CDR3 region has 15 residues. The CDR3 loop reads CASSFGGTGPYGYTF. CDR3 in DNA: TGTGCCAGCAGCTTTGGCGGCACGGGTCCCTATGGCTACACCTTC.

CDR3 region: CASSTYGNEQFF. The CDR3 coding sequence is TGTGCCAGCAGCACTTACGGTAATGAGCAGTTCTTC. The rearrangement joins TRBV11-3 to TRBJ2-1, with D hard to call. This CDR3 region has 12 residues. V was pared by 5 bases and J by 7 bases, with 9 bases between. From germline, CDR1 is SGHNT and CDR2 YENEEA.

The chain is built from TRBV4-1 and TRBJ2-3; possibly TRBD1 or TRBD2 for D (5 bases each). CDR1 is MGHRA, CDR2 YSYEKL, per germline. V was shortened by 3 bases and J by 4 bases, with 17 bases between the two germline ends. CDR3 length: 16 residues. The CDR3: CASSQFVGASADTQYF. The CDR3 bases are TGCGCCAGCAGCCAGTTTGTCGGGGCAAGCGCAGATACGCAGTATTTT.